These 9 T cell receptor beta chains were sequenced from one sample in a study of blood T cells in healthy people across ages. For the second PCR, which ran for 7 to 11 cycles, a sample-barcoded 5' primer and a J-beta primer mix were used. MiXCR was run by TCRdb on the 5' RACE reads, yielding one entry per CDR3 protein. The sample carries some 1.5 million distinct CDR3 sequences, roughly two fifths recorded once. Sequenced input: blood. These TCRs come from a woman aged 18-29 years in good health.

Here the CDR3 reads CSVRSYNEQYF. For the CDR3, the DNA is TGCAGCGTCCGATCCTACAATGAGCAGTACTTC. This chain uses TRBV29-1 with TRBJ2-7; D gene ambiguous. This CDR3 has 11 amino acids. From germline, CDR1 is SQVTM and CDR2 ANQGSEA. Trimming stripped 6 bases from V and 7 bases from J, with 13 bases between.

This chain uses TRBV20-1 with TRBJ1-4; the match to TRBD1 covers 9 bases. Germline values: CDR1 DFQATT, CDR2 SNEGSKA (reference sequence). This CDR3 is 15 amino acids long. The junction had 8 bases not matched to a gene; V was cut back by 3 bases and J by 6 bases. The CDR3 is CSASGTGQGHEKLFF. The CDR3 DNA is TGCAGTGCTAGTGGAACGGGACAGGGCCATGAAAAACTGTTTTTT.

This chain uses TRBV30 with TRBJ2-1, with TRBD1 identical over 7 bases. The CDR3 contains 14 residues. With 3 bases clipped from V and 0 bases from J, the junction kept 2 bases outside the gene matches. Germline V lookup: CDR1 GTSNPN, CDR2 SVGIG (reference sequence). CDR3: CAWSSGGSYNEQFF. In DNA form, the CDR3 reads TGTGCCTGGAGCTCAGGGGGCTCCTACAATGAGCAGTTCTTC.

The sample holds many counts of this clonotype. The V call is TRBV20-1, the J call TRBJ1-2; 9 bases map to TRBD1. The germline CDR1 and CDR2 sequences are DFQATT and SNEGSKA (reference sequence). The junction had 8 bases not matched to a gene; V was cut back by 5 bases and J by 1 base. The CDR3 spans 15 residues. This chain's CDR3 is CSAGEQGAYNYGYTF. The DNA of the CDR3 is TGCAGTGCTGGCGAACAGGGGGCCTATAACTATGGCTACACCTTC.

This chain uses TRBV5-5 with TRBJ1-1; D gene uncertain. With 2 bases removed from V and 6 bases from J, the gap between germline ends came to 11 bases. CDR3 length: 13 residues. CDR1 is SGHKS and CDR2 is YYEKEE in the germline V gene (reference sequence). The CDR3 loop is CASSLGFSPEAFF. CDR3 in DNA: TGTGCCAGCAGCTTAGGGTTTTCCCCTGAAGCTTTCTTT.

The table lists this clonotype with a few counts. This rearrangement joins TRBV20-1 to TRBJ1-1, with D unclear. Germline CDR1 is DFQATT and CDR2 is SNEGSKA (reference sequence). CDR3 length: 13 amino acids. V lost 1 base and J 4 bases, leaving 10 bases between the germline ends. The DNA of the CDR3 is TGCAGTGCTAGAGGCGGGGTCTCCACTGAAGCTTTCTTT. It codes for CSARGGVSTEAFF.

This clonotype has a handful of counts. This chain links TRBV27 with TRBJ1-2, with D hard to call. The CDR3 runs 15 residues. CDR1 MNHEY and CDR2 SMNVEV come from the germline V gene (reference sequence). The ends were cut back, 5 bases at V and 5 bases at J, with 18 bases in the middle. The CDR3 loop reads CASSPRAGNFYGYTF. The CDR3 DNA reads TGTGCCAGCAGTCCCCGAGCGGGAAACTTTTATGGCTACACCTTC.

The chain is built from TRBV7-9 and TRBJ1-4; D gene uncertain. The CDR3 spans 15 residues. Trimming left V 0 bases short and J 4 bases short, with 9 bases between. The V gene's germline CDR1 is SEHNR and CDR2 FQNEAQ (reference sequence). The CDR3 region has the DNA TGTGCCAGCAGCTTAGCTGAGTCAAGTAATGAAAAACTGTTTTTT. Protein product: CASSLAESSNEKLFF.

The CDR3 DNA is TGTGCCAGCAGCCTCCAGACTAGCGGGAGTTACGCAAACTACGAGCAGTACTTC. It specifies CASSLQTSGSYANYEQYF. This chain links TRBV4-2 with TRBJ2-7; TRBD2 matches 12 bases. The CDR3 has 18 residues. The V segment lost 4 bases and the J segment 3 bases; nucleotides outside the gene matches: 13. The germline CDR1 and CDR2 sequences are LGHNA and YNFKEQ.